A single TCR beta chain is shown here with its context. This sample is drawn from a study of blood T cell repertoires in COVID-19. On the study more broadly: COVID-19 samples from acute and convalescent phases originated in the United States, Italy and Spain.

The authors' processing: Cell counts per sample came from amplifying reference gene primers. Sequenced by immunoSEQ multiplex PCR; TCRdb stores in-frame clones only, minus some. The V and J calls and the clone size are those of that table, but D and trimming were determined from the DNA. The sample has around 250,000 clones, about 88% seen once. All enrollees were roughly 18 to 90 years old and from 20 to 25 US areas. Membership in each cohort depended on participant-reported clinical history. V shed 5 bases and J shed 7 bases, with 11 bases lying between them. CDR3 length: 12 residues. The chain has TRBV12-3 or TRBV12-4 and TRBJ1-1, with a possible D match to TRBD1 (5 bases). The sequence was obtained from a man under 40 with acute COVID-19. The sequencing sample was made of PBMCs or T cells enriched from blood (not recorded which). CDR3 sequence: CASSLDSREAFF. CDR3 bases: TGTGCCAGCAGTCTCGACAGTCGTGAAGCTTTCTTT.